This passage covers 29 T cell receptor beta chains from one sample sequenced in a study of siplizumab effects on memory and regulatory T cells. The table came from immunoSEQ multiplex PCR; TCRdb's copy has only in-frame clones and leaves some out. The data show about 100,000 clones, with 92% seen just once and approximately 0.71% held by the top ten. The material sequenced was Tregs sorted from blood. The receptor source for this set is a human donor in good health.

This rearrangement joins TRBV19 to TRBJ2-1, with 7 bases lining up with TRBD2. Germline-derived CDR1 and CDR2 are LNHDA and SQIVND (reference sequence). Trimming removed 9 bases from V and 2 bases from J; junction bases left unmatched: 4. The CDR3 loop spans 13 amino acids. CDR3 sequence reads: CASLGLPYNEQFF. In DNA form, the CDR3 reads TGTGCCAGCCTGGGACTACCCTACAATGAGCAGTTCTTC. The full variable domain, in which reference TRBV19 and TRBJ2-1 provide the parts outside the CDR3, is DGGITQSPKYLFRKEGQNVTLSCEQNLNHDAMYWYRQDPGQGLRLIYYSQIVNDFQKGDIAEGYSVSREKKESFPLTVTSAQKNPTAFYLCASLGLPYNEQFFGPGTRLTVL.

This clone was counted a single time. The chain has TRBV5-4 and TRBJ2-3; D call uncertain. Germline V gene lookup returns CDR1 SGHNT and CDR2 YYREEE (reference sequence). This CDR3 contains 13 residues. The V end was cut by 4 bases, the J end by 2 bases, with 8 bases between. The CDR3 DNA sequence: TGTGCCAGCAGCCCCGCGGCCACAGATACGCAGTATTTT. This gives the protein CASSPAATDTQYF. The full variable domain, completed using reference TRBV5-4 and TRBJ2-3, is ETGVTQSPTHLIKTRGQQVTLRCSSQSGHNTVSWYQQALGQGPQFIFQYYREEENGRGNFPPRFSGLQFPNYSSELNVNALELDDSALYLCASSPAATDTQYFGPGTRLTVL.

A word on this clone: One end of the junction varies from germline; a read error may be responsible. The rearrangement uses TRBV7-7 and TRBJ2-3; D unclear. The CDR3 sequence is 13 residues long. Germline assignment: CDR1 SSHAT and CDR2 FNYEAQ (reference sequence). The CDR3 nucleotides are TGTGCTAGCAGCCCGAATTATCCAGATACGCAGTATTTT. Residues: CASSPNYPDTQYF.

The CDR3 nucleotides are TGCAGCGTTTCACAGGGGGCATTTGGGGCCAACGTCCTGACTTTC. Its protein product is CSVSQGAFGANVLTF. The V gene is TRBV29-1, the J gene TRBJ2-6, with TRBD1 matching over 9 bases. V was pared by 5 bases and J by 3 bases, with 5 bases of the junction left unmatched. From germline, CDR1 is SQVTM and CDR2 ANQGSEA. The CDR3 runs 15 residues.

The chain combines TRBV7-3 with TRBJ2-3; 8 positions match TRBD2. Per germline, CDR1 SGHTA and CDR2 FQGTGA. Trimming cost V 5 bases and J 2 bases; bases outside gene matches: 6. This CDR3 has 15 residues. The CDR3 loop is CASSPELAATDTQYF. The CDR3 coding sequence is TGTGCCAGCAGCCCAGAACTAGCGGCCACAGATACGCAGTATTTT.

The chain joins TRBV9 to TRBJ2-7; 7 bases are shared with TRBD2. This CDR3 has 14 residues. CDR1 is SGDLS, CDR2 YYNGEE, per germline. With 3 bases clipped from V and 0 bases from J, the junction kept 3 bases outside the gene matches. DNA of the CDR3: TGTGCCAGCAGCGCCTGGGACTACTCCTACGAGCAGTACTTC. Translated: CASSAWDYSYEQYF.

V is TRBV19 and J is TRBJ1-5; maybe TRBD1 (6 bases). The V end was cut by 0 bases, the J end by 6 bases, with 12 bases between. There are 15 residues in the CDR3. CDR1 is LNHDA, CDR2 SQIVND, per germline (reference sequence). The CDR3 nucleotides are TGTGCCAGTAGTATAGAGGGGGCGGCAGGTCAGCCCCAGCATTTT. It encodes CASSIEGAAGQPQHF.

The CDR3: CASTRDGSLNQPQHF. The CDR3 region has the DNA TGTGCCAGCACCCGCGATGGCAGCCTCAATCAGCCCCAGCATTTT. This chain connects TRBV5-5 to TRBJ1-5, with D unresolved. Germline loops: CDR1 SGHKS, CDR2 YYEKEE (reference sequence). V lost 6 bases and J lost 3, with 16 bases in between. CDR3 length equals 15 residues.

J is TRBJ2-1 and V is TRBV5-4, with 8 bases aligning to TRBD2. Germline CDR1 is SGHNT and CDR2 is YYREEE (reference sequence). This CDR3 region has 13 residues. J gave up 9 bases and V 2 bases, and 4 bases lay outside the gene matches. The CDR3 reads CASSLGLAGEQFF. DNA of the CDR3: TGTGCCAGCAGCTTAGGACTAGCAGGTGAGCAGTTCTTC.

V is TRBV15 and J is TRBJ2-1; 7 bases are a match to TRBD2. This CDR3 spans 18 amino acids. The germline V gene encodes CDR1 LNHNV and CDR2 YYDKDF (reference sequence). V was clipped by 2 bases and J by 0 bases; unmatched bases: 10. The CDR3 here is CATSRKLAQLASYNEQFF. In DNA form, the CDR3 reads TGTGCCACCAGCAGAAAACTAGCGCAACTCGCCTCCTACAATGAGCAGTTCTTC.

The genes are TRBV2 and TRBJ1-1; D is ambiguous. Germline V gives CDR1 SNHLY, CDR2 FYNNEI. The CDR3 contains 14 residues. The V gene lost 4 bases and the J gene lost 8 bases, with 17 bases spanning the gap. CDR3 residues: CASSVSLPVVEAFF. The DNA for the CDR3 is TGTGCCAGCAGTGTTTCTCTCCCAGTAGTAGAAGCTTTCTTT.

This clone was counted only a few times. The chain is built from TRBV4-1 and TRBJ1-1; perhaps TRBD1 as D (5 bases). Trimming took off 0 bases at V and 3 bases at J, with 17 bases between the two ends. Germline V gene sequence: CDR1 MGHRA, CDR2 YSYEKL. CDR3 length equals 17 residues. CDR3 sequence (DNA): TGCGCCAGCAGCCAAGACCCTTCAGGGACGGGGGACACTGAAGCTTTCTTT. This gives the protein CASSQDPSGTGDTEAFF.

The gene calls are TRBV6-5 and TRBJ1-5, with 7 bases aligning to TRBD1. V shed 6 bases, J shed 2 bases, and the junction held 4 bases outside the gene matches. The CDR3 covers 14 residues. From germline, CDR1 is MNHEY and CDR2 SVGAGI. Here the CDR3 reads CASSPTGGNQPQHF. As DNA, the CDR3 is TGTGCCAGCAGCCCTACAGGGGGCAATCAGCCCCAGCATTTT.

The V and J genes are TRBV4-1 and TRBJ1-4; the D gene is possibly TRBD1 (6 bases). The CDR3 has 16 residues. Germline V gene sequence: CDR1 MGHRA, CDR2 YSYEKL. Trimming shortened V by 0 bases and J by 0 bases, and 8 bases separated the two germline ends. The DNA for the CDR3 is TGCGCCAGCAGCCAAGATGGGACATCAACTAATGAAAAACTGTTTTTT. This encodes CASSQDGTSTNEKLFF.

The chain uses TRBV5-1 and TRBJ1-6, with 9 bases fitting TRBD1. After removal of 4 bases from V and 8 bases from J, the junction contained 7 bases not matched to a gene. This CDR3 contains 15 residues. CDR1 and CDR2 (germline): SGHRS, YFSETQ. CDR3 sequence: CASSRAGTGYSPLHF. DNA for the CDR3: TGCGCCAGCAGCAGGGCCGGGACAGGGTATTCACCCCTCCACTTT. Full variable domain (rest looked up from reference TRBV5-1 and TRBJ1-6): KAGVTQTPRYLIKTRGQQVTLSCSPISGHRSVSWYQQTPGQGLQFLFEYFSETQRNKGNFPGRFSGRQFSNSRSEMNVSTLELGDSALYLCASSRAGTGYSPLHFGNGTRLTVT.

The rearrangement links TRBV7-2 to TRBJ2-5; 12 nucleotides align to TRBD2. J was trimmed by 6 bases and V by 3 bases; bases with no gene match: 2. Germline CDR1 and CDR2: SGHTA and FQGNSA. The CDR3 is made up of 14 amino acids. The CDR3, as DNA: TGTGCCAGCAGCTTGGGACTAGCGGGCCAGACCCAGTACTTC. Its translation: CASSLGLAGQTQYF.

This clone was seen just once. The V and J genes are TRBV7-2 and TRBJ1-2; weak D call: TRBD1 (5 bases). CDR1 and CDR2 (germline): SGHTA, FQGNSA. This CDR3 has 14 residues. Trimming shortened V by 4 bases and J by 0 bases, and 9 bases separated the two germline ends. The DNA of the CDR3 is TGTGCCAGCAGCTATATGGGGGCTAACTATGGCTACACCTTC. Protein: CASSYMGANYGYTF.

As DNA, the CDR3 is TGTGCCAGCAGTTACAGAGGACGGGGTACGCAGTATTTT. The encoded protein is CASSYRGRGTQYF. The chain carries TRBV6-5 and TRBJ2-3; possibly TRBD2 for D (5 bases). V was cut by 2 bases and J by 8 bases, with 11 bases left in between. The CDR3 is 13 residues long. Germline CDR1 is MNHEY and CDR2 is SVGAGI.

The chain employs TRBV6-5 and TRBJ2-1; 14 bases line up with TRBD2. V lost 1 base to trimming and J lost 7 bases; unmatched junction nucleotides: 3. This CDR3 contains 16 residues. CDR1 MNHEY and CDR2 SVGAGI come from the germline V gene. The CDR3 loop is CASSYWRLAGGNEQFF. The CDR3 DNA reads TGTGCCAGCAGTTACTGGAGACTAGCGGGAGGGAATGAGCAGTTCTTC.

This chain uses TRBV11-2 with TRBJ1-1, with D perhaps TRBD1 (5 bases). The CDR3 runs 11 residues. The germline V gene encodes CDR1 SGHAT and CDR2 FQNNGV. With 1 base removed from V and 11 bases from J, the gap between germline ends came to 8 bases. CDR3 amino acids: CASSLVDKAFF. CDR3 bases: TGTGCCAGCAGCTTAGTGGACAAGGCTTTCTTT. The whole variable domain, filled in from reference TRBV11-2 and TRBJ1-1, reads EAGVAQSPRYKIIEKRQSVAFWCNPISGHATLYWYQQILGQGPKLLIQFQNNGVVDDSQLPKDRFSAERLKGVDSTLKIQPAKLEDSAVYLCASSLVDKAFFGQGTRLTVV.

The chain couples TRBV12-5 to TRBJ2-1; TRBD2 is a possible D gene (5 bases). Trimming shortened V by 4 bases and J by 14 bases, and 12 bases separated the two germline ends. CDR3 length: 11 amino acids. Germline lookup yields CDR1 LGHNT and CDR2 FRNRAP. The CDR3 region has the DNA TGTGCTAGTGGTTCGGGGTCCCGAGAGTTCTTC. Amino acids: CASGSGSREFF.

The rearrangement joins TRBV18 to TRBJ2-7, with TRBD2 matching over 8 bases. The CDR3 loop spans 15 amino acids. V lost 6 bases to trimming and J lost 3 bases; unmatched junction nucleotides: 10. Germline CDR1 KGHSH, CDR2 LQKENI. CDR3 in amino acids: CASSPSSGYFYEQYF. CDR3 DNA: TGTGCCAGCTCTCCCTCTAGCGGGTACTTCTACGAGCAGTACTTC.

The chain's CDR3 is CASSLRAGNTYNEQFF. The DNA of the CDR3 is TGTGCCAGCAGCTTACGGGCAGGGAATACCTACAATGAGCAGTTCTTC. The chain links TRBV7-3 to TRBJ2-1; D might be TRBD1 (5 bases). There are 16 residues in the CDR3. With 2 bases removed from V and 2 bases from J, the gap between germline ends came to 13 bases. CDR1 is SGHTA and CDR2 is FQGTGA in the germline V gene.

The chain is built from TRBV19 and TRBJ1-5, with 12 bases fitting TRBD1. The germline V gene encodes CDR1 LNHDA and CDR2 SQIVND (reference sequence). The V gene end was trimmed by 3 bases and the J gene end by 6 bases; junction bases not matched to a gene: 18. This CDR3 has 20 amino acids. The chain's CDR3 is CASSIPRDRGLVAVAQPQHF. CDR3 nucleotides: TGTGCCAGTAGTATCCCTCGGGACAGGGGGCTTGTTGCCGTTGCTCAGCCCCAGCATTTT.

The CDR3: CASSNTGPADTQYF. CDR3 DNA sequence: TGTGCCAGCAGCAACACAGGGCCCGCAGATACGCAGTATTTT. The chain uses TRBV7-3 and TRBJ2-3, with D tentatively TRBD1 (6 bases). Germline V gene lookup returns CDR1 SGHTA and CDR2 FQGTGA. The CDR3 loop spans 14 amino acids. V lost 5 bases and J 4 bases, leaving 13 bases between the germline ends.

V is TRBV27 and J is TRBJ2-3; 11 nucleotides agree with TRBD1. V was pared by 5 bases and J by 0 bases, with 16 bases of the junction left unmatched. The CDR3 is 20 amino acids. Germline V lookup: CDR1 MNHEY, CDR2 SMNVEV (reference sequence). DNA of the CDR3: TGTGCCAGCAGTCTCATCCGCCGGGACAGGGGGATTTCTAGCACAGATACGCAGTATTTT. Protein product: CASSLIRRDRGISSTDTQYF.

This clone occurred once. The gene calls are TRBV28 and TRBJ2-5, with D uncertain. The CDR3 runs 13 residues. Trimming took 2 bases from V and 5 from J, leaving 9 bases between them. Per germline, CDR1 MDHEN and CDR2 SYDVKM. In DNA, the CDR3 is TGTGCCAGCAGTTTACGGTTGCGGGAGACCCAGTACTTC. Protein: CASSLRLRETQYF.

The V gene is TRBV7-8, the J gene TRBJ2-5; D not certain. This CDR3 is 14 amino acids long. The V gene's germline CDR1 is SGHVS and CDR2 FQNEAQ. V was shortened by 1 base and J by 2 bases, with 8 bases between the two germline ends. DNA of the CDR3: TGTGCCAGCAGCTTAGTTGCGCGGCAAGAGACCCAGTACTTC. It yields the protein CASSLVARQETQYF.

The J gene is TRBJ2-7, the V gene TRBV5-1; D is ambiguous. The CDR3 extends over 14 amino acids. From germline, CDR1 is SGHRS and CDR2 YFSETQ. V lost 0 bases and J 4 bases, leaving 11 bases between the germline ends. CDR3 sequence (DNA): TGCGCCAGCAGCTTGGGAGGCAGCCAATACGAGCAGTACTTC. It yields the protein CASSLGGSQYEQYF.